These 20 T cell receptor beta chains originate from one sample sequenced in a study of cytomegalovirus exposure and HLA in healthy donors. A multiplex PCR was run with 60 Vbeta primers and 13 Jbeta primers. Repertoires were generated with immunoSEQ multiplex PCR, while TCRdb's copy carries only in-frame clones and drops some. The table includes 85,000 to 100,000 clones, around four fifths detected once. The sample taken for sequencing was PBMCs. Every receptor here comes from a woman in her forties in good health and CMV-seropositive.

The rearrangement uses TRBV30 and TRBJ2-5; no clear D gene. V was pared by 3 bases and J by 5 bases, with 13 bases between. The germline V gene has CDR1 GTSNPN and CDR2 SVGIG (reference sequence). This CDR3 contains 13 residues. CDR3: CAWSARVRETQYF. CDR3 bases: TGTGCCTGGAGCGCCCGGGTCCGGGAGACCCAGTACTTC.

The rearrangement links TRBV4-1 to TRBJ1-3; possibly TRBD1 for D (6 bases). The CDR3 totals 19 residues. Looked up from germline, CDR1 is MGHRA and CDR2 is YSYEKL. The ends were cut back, 0 bases at V and 0 bases at J, with 18 bases in the middle. This chain's CDR3 is CASSQERRGLLFSGNTIYF. The DNA of the CDR3 is TGCGCCAGCAGCCAAGAGAGGCGGGGGCTACTCTTCTCTGGAAACACCATATATTTT.

This chain links TRBV29-1 with TRBJ2-2; TRBD2 is a possible D gene (7 bases). The CDR3 sequence is 13 residues long. V shed 6 bases and J shed 2 bases, with 10 bases lying between them. The germline CDR1 and CDR2 sequences are SQVTM and ANQGSEA. CDR3 coding DNA: TGCAGCGTGAGCGGGACAAACACCGGGGAGCTGTTTTTT. Its translation: CSVSGTNTGELFF.

The chain links TRBV9 to TRBJ2-7; tentative D call: TRBD2 (7 bases). Germline CDR1 is SGDLS and CDR2 is YYNGEE. The CDR3 extends over 15 amino acids. Trimming pared 4 bases from V and 4 bases from J, leaving 18 bases between. The CDR3 sequence is CASSPGGGAAYEQYF. CDR3 sequence (DNA): TGTGCCAGCAGCCCAGGTGGGGGGGCCGCGTACGAGCAGTACTTC.

The chain combines TRBV5-1 with TRBJ2-5; 9 bases align to TRBD2. From germline, CDR1 is SGHRS and CDR2 YFSETQ. Unmatched junction bases numbered 4, after V lost 2 bases and J lost 5 bases. The CDR3 consists of 14 residues. The CDR3 loop is CASSFLTSGETQYF. CDR3 nucleotide sequence: TGCGCCAGCAGCTTCCTGACTAGCGGCGAGACCCAGTACTTC.

The chain uses TRBV7-9 and TRBJ2-1; D may be TRBD2 (5 bases). CDR1 is SEHNR, CDR2 FQNEAQ, per germline (reference sequence). The CDR3 is 15 residues long. V was pared by 0 bases and J by 1 base, with 7 bases between. This CDR3 is CASSLAGVSYNEQFF. CDR3 sequence (DNA): TGTGCCAGCAGCTTAGCGGGAGTATCCTACAATGAGCAGTTCTTC.

In DNA form, the CDR3 reads TGTGCCAGCAGCCATTCCGACAGGGGGCTCACAGATACGCAGTATTTT. Translation: CASSHSDRGLTDTQYF. V usage is TRBV7-9 and J usage is TRBJ2-3, with TRBD1 matching over 10 bases. Germline V gene sequence: CDR1 SEHNR, CDR2 FQNEAQ (reference sequence). There are 16 residues in the CDR3. V shed 5 bases, J shed 2 bases, and the junction held 7 bases outside the gene matches.

This clone was counted between two and nine times. The chain has TRBV11-2 and TRBJ2-7, with 9 bases lining up with TRBD2. Trimming took 5 bases from V and 3 from J; bases not matched to a gene: 2. From germline, CDR1 is SGHAT and CDR2 FQNNGV. The CDR3 length is 13 residues. The CDR3 here is CASSRTSVYEQYF. The CDR3 DNA reads TGTGCCAGCAGCCGGACTAGCGTCTACGAGCAGTACTTC.

The gene calls are TRBV5-1 and TRBJ2-5, with 7 positions matching TRBD2. Germline CDR1 reads SGHRS; CDR2 reads YFSETQ. The CDR3 contains 15 residues. V dropped 2 bases and J dropped 5; count of bases not matched to a gene: 9. Written as DNA, the CDR3 is TGCGCCAGCAGCTTTTGGAGGGAGGGTATGGAGACCCAGTACTTC. Translating it yields CASSFWREGMETQYF.

V usage is TRBV5-1 and J usage is TRBJ2-7, with 7 positions matching TRBD1. CDR3 size: 16 residues. J gave up 1 base and V 3 bases, and 10 bases lay outside the gene matches. Germline V CDR1 and CDR2: SGHRS, YFSETQ. The CDR3 DNA reads as TGCGCCAGCAGCTCCGGCCGGGACAGCGCGTCCTACGAGCAGTACTTC. Translating it yields CASSSGRDSASYEQYF.

In its sample, this clone ranks as medium-sized. V gene TRBV19 combines with J gene TRBJ2-7; 9 nucleotides line up with TRBD2. The CDR3 is 17 amino acids. The V segment lost 2 bases and the J segment 3 bases; nucleotides outside the gene matches: 11. CDR1 and CDR2 from the germline V gene are LNHDA and SQIVND (reference sequence). CDR3 nucleotides: TGTGCCAGTAGTATAACGGCGCTAGCGGGAACATTCTACGAGCAGTACTTC. Translating gives CASSITALAGTFYEQYF.

The chain recombines TRBV30 with TRBJ2-7, with 8 positions matching TRBD2. Germline V gene data show CDR1 as GTSNPN and CDR2 as SVGIG (reference sequence). V trimming: 0 bases; J trimming: 5 bases; junction bases outside the gene matches: 3. The CDR3 covers 13 residues. The CDR3 spells CAWSVAGAHEQYF. CDR3 DNA: TGTGCCTGGAGTGTAGCGGGAGCCCACGAGCAGTACTTC.

The chain joins TRBV6-4 to TRBJ2-1, with 8 bases identical to TRBD2. The length of the CDR3 is 15 residues. Germline V gene sequence: CDR1 MRHNA, CDR2 SNTAGT. V lost 2 bases to trimming and J lost 4 bases; unmatched junction nucleotides: 4. In DNA form, the CDR3 reads TGTGCCAGCAGTGACGCAGCGGGAGTATACAATGAGCAGTTCTTC. Translated: CASSDAAGVYNEQFF.

This clone has only one observation. The J gene is TRBJ2-7, the V gene TRBV18; D possibly corresponds to TRBD1 (7 bases). This CDR3 region has 14 residues. The V end was cut by 4 bases, the J end by 3 bases, with 13 bases between. Germline CDR1 KGHSH, CDR2 LQKENI. CDR3 DNA: TGTGCCAGCTCACTGGCGGGGACAGACTACGAGCAGTACTTC. This sequence encodes CASSLAGTDYEQYF.

CDR3 DNA: TGTGCCAGTAGTCCTAATACAGGGGGAGAGACCCAGTACTTC. Its protein is CASSPNTGGETQYF. The V and J genes are TRBV19 and TRBJ2-5; 8 nucleotides match TRBD1. This CDR3 is built from 14 residues. CDR1 is LNHDA and CDR2 is SQIVND in the germline V gene (reference sequence). Trimming took 5 bases from V and 4 from J; bases not matched to a gene: 6.

V and J are TRBV27 and TRBJ2-7; D may be TRBD1 (5 bases). V lost 4 bases to trimming and J lost 4 bases, with 11 bases between them. The CDR3 has 13 amino acids. CDR1 and CDR2 (germline): MNHEY, SMNVEV (reference sequence). The CDR3: CASSSGARYEQYF. In nucleotides, the CDR3 is TGTGCCAGCAGTTCTGGGGCGCGATACGAGCAGTACTTC.

This rearrangement joins TRBV7-9 to TRBJ1-5; D is ambiguous. The germline gives CDR1 SEHNR, CDR2 FQNEAQ (reference sequence). The CDR3 sequence is 12 residues long. V was clipped by 1 base and J by 6 bases, with 4 bases between them. CDR3 bases: TGTGCCAGCAGCTTAGGTCTTCAGCCCCAGCATTTT. As protein: CASSLGLQPQHF.

This clone was detected a few times. The rearrangement links TRBV6-6 to TRBJ2-2, with 10 bases matching TRBD2. J lost 0 bases, V lost 6 bases, and 1 base had no gene match. Germline V gene lookup returns CDR1 MNHNY and CDR2 SVGAGI (reference sequence). The CDR3 is made up of 15 amino acids. CDR3 sequence: CASRLAGTNTGELFF. For the CDR3, the DNA is TGTGCCAGCAGACTAGCGGGGACGAACACCGGGGAGCTGTTTTTT.

The chain links TRBV29-1 to TRBJ2-5, with a weak D call TRBD2 (5 bases). Germline V gene sequence: CDR1 SQVTM, CDR2 ANQGSEA. V shed 1 base and J shed 5 bases, with 11 bases lying between them. This CDR3 has 13 amino acids. The CDR3 loop is CSVEGRGAETQYF. Here the CDR3 DNA reads TGCAGCGTTGAAGGACGGGGAGCGGAGACCCAGTACTTC.

This chain uses TRBV5-1 with TRBJ1-4; 9 bases fit TRBD1. J gave up 8 bases and V 4 bases, and 6 bases lay outside the gene matches. This CDR3 spans 14 amino acids. Germline CDR1 is SGHRS and CDR2 is YFSETQ. CDR3 in amino acids: CASSLQGAGEKLFF. The CDR3 nucleotides are TGCGCCAGCAGCCTACAGGGGGCGGGGGAAAAACTGTTTTTT.